Listed below are T cell receptor beta chains from one sample, sequenced in a study of CD8+ T cells in alopecia areata. Clones were read by immunoSEQ multiplex PCR, and TCRdb kept only the in-frame ones, dropping some. The table shows about 180,000 clones, with less than 70% occurring only once. Sequenced material: CD8+ T cells sorted from blood, taken at week 24, from a patient treated with tofacitinib. The receptors were gathered from a human donor with alopecia areata. CDR3s include the opening cysteine and the closing phenylalanine or tryptophan. Each record gives: CDR3 protein, CDR3 DNA, J gene, V gene, D gene, clone size. The D gene is left open where the match is weak. Clone size is shown for a subset of rows, as once, few, many or a class of expanded clone.

CDR3 protein: CASAERLNTGELFF
CDR3 DNA: TGTGCTAGTGCAGAGCGATTAAACACCGGGGAGCTGTTTTTT
J gene: TRBJ2-2
V gene: TRBV12-5
D gene: -
clone size: -

CDR3 protein: CASSARTGREYGYTF
CDR3 DNA: TGTGCCAGCAGCGCCCGGACAGGGAGGGAGTATGGCTACACCTTC
J gene: TRBJ1-2
V gene: TRBV7-2
D gene: TRBD1
clone size: -

CDR3 protein: CASSIGPSNQPQHF
CDR3 DNA: TGTGCCAGTAGTATCGGGCCATCCAATCAGCCCCAGCATTTT
J gene: TRBJ1-5
V gene: TRBV19
D gene: -
clone size: few

CDR3 protein: CSGKGGTYGYTF
CDR3 DNA: TGCAGCGGTAAAGGGGGCACCTATGGCTACACCTTC
J gene: TRBJ1-2
V gene: TRBV29-1
D gene: TRBD1
clone size: -

CDR3 protein: CSVGGGVGNTEAFF
CDR3 DNA: TGCAGCGTTGGAGGGGGCGTGGGGAACACTGAAGCTTTCTTT
J gene: TRBJ1-1
V gene: TRBV29-1
D gene: TRBD1
clone size: -

CDR3 protein: CASSQDRAWLTGELFF
CDR3 DNA: TGCGCCAGCAGCCAAGACCGGGCATGGTTGACCGGGGAGCTGTTTTTT
J gene: TRBJ2-2
V gene: TRBV4-1
D gene: -
clone size: -

CDR3 protein: CAIRSGTGFFQETQYF
CDR3 DNA: TGTGCCATCAGATCCGGGACAGGGTTTTTCCAGGAGACCCAGTACTTC
J gene: TRBJ2-5
V gene: TRBV10-3
D gene: TRBD1
clone size: few

CDR3 protein: CASSWRIGALSDTQYF
CDR3 DNA: TGCGCCAGCAGCTGGCGGATTGGGGCTCTCTCGGATACGCAGTATTTT
J gene: TRBJ2-3
V gene: TRBV5-1
D gene: -
clone size: -

CDR3 protein: CASSFRGKTSMNTEAFF
CDR3 DNA: TGTGCCAGCAGCTTCAGGGGCAAAACGTCTATGAACACTGAAGCTTTCTTT
J gene: TRBJ1-1
V gene: TRBV11-2
D gene: -
clone size: -

CDR3 protein: CASSEETGKPYEQYF
CDR3 DNA: TGTGCCAGCAGTGAAGAAACAGGGAAGCCCTACGAGCAGTACTTC
J gene: TRBJ2-7
V gene: TRBV6-1
D gene: -
clone size: few

CDR3 protein: CANASRDGNGYTF
CDR3 DNA: TGTGCCAACGCCAGCAGGGATGGTAATGGCTACACCTTC
J gene: TRBJ1-2
V gene: TRBV2
D gene: -
clone size: -

CDR3 protein: CASSNRNQPQHF
CDR3 DNA: TGCGCCAGCAGTAATAGGAATCAGCCCCAGCATTTT
J gene: TRBJ1-5
V gene: TRBV10-1
D gene: -
clone size: -

CDR3 protein: CATSRPGEGTDQPQHF
CDR3 DNA: TGTGCCACCAGCAGACCCGGCGAGGGGACGGATCAGCCCCAGCATTTT
J gene: TRBJ1-5
V gene: TRBV15
D gene: -
clone size: few

CDR3 protein: CASSEGAPGYTF
CDR3 DNA: TGTGCCAGTAGTGAAGGTGCCCCTGGCTACACCTTC
J gene: TRBJ1-2
V gene: TRBV19
D gene: -
clone size: -

CDR3 protein: CASLQQGFGEVIQYF
CDR3 DNA: TGTGCCAGCCTTCAACAGGGATTTGGCGAGGTCATTCAGTACTTC
J gene: TRBJ2-4
V gene: TRBV6-1
D gene: -
clone size: -

CDR3 protein: CAISGLQGSTEAFF
CDR3 DNA: TGTGCCATCAGTGGACTACAGGGGTCCACTGAAGCTTTCTTT
J gene: TRBJ1-1
V gene: TRBV10-3
D gene: TRBD1
clone size: few

CDR3 protein: CATSSDIGGEQYF
CDR3 DNA: TGTGCCACCAGCAGTGATATAGGGGGCGAGCAGTACTTC
J gene: TRBJ2-7
V gene: TRBV15
D gene: -
clone size: -

CDR3 protein: CASSLRDRGTDTQYF
CDR3 DNA: TGTGCCAGCAGCCTCCGGGACAGGGGCACAGATACGCAGTATTTT
J gene: TRBJ2-3
V gene: TRBV7-8
D gene: TRBD1
clone size: few

CDR3 protein: CASSQDGYTDTQYF
CDR3 DNA: TGCGCCAGCAGCCAAGACGGGTACACAGATACGCAGTATTTT
J gene: TRBJ2-3
V gene: TRBV4-3
D gene: -
clone size: -

CDR3 protein: CAWSPGSYTEAFF
CDR3 DNA: TGTGCCTGGAGTCCAGGGAGCTACACTGAAGCTTTCTTT
J gene: TRBJ1-1
V gene: TRBV30
D gene: -
clone size: -

CDR3 protein: CASSASGGGSYNEQFF
CDR3 DNA: TGTGCCAGCAGCGCGTCGGGAGGGGGGTCCTACAATGAGCAGTTCTTC
J gene: TRBJ2-1
V gene: TRBV9
D gene: TRBD2
clone size: -

CDR3 protein: CASSTGGEQFF
CDR3 DNA: TGTGCCAGCAGCACAGGGGGTGAGCAGTTCTTC
J gene: TRBJ2-1
V gene: TRBV27
D gene: TRBD1
clone size: few

CDR3 protein: CASNTGQGEETQYF
CDR3 DNA: TGTGCCAGCAACACCGGACAGGGAGAAGAGACCCAGTACTTC
J gene: TRBJ2-5
V gene: TRBV2
D gene: TRBD1
clone size: -

CDR3 protein: CASSGTNRGGISRYGYTF
CDR3 DNA: TGTGCCAGCAGTGGAACGAACAGGGGAGGTATAAGTCGCTATGGCTACACCTTC
J gene: TRBJ1-2
V gene: TRBV25-1
D gene: TRBD1
clone size: -

CDR3 protein: CASSQDAGTDGYTF
CDR3 DNA: TGCGCCAGCAGCCAAGATGCCGGGACAGACGGCTACACCTTC
J gene: TRBJ1-2
V gene: TRBV4-3
D gene: TRBD1
clone size: once

CDR3 protein: CAWSTRDRVILGYTF
CDR3 DNA: TGTGCCTGGAGTACTCGGGACAGGGTCATTCTTGGCTACACCTTC
J gene: TRBJ1-2
V gene: TRBV30
D gene: TRBD1
clone size: -

CDR3 protein: CAWSVGLAGGEQFF
CDR3 DNA: TGTGCCTGGAGTGTAGGACTAGCGGGGGGTGAGCAGTTCTTC
J gene: TRBJ2-1
V gene: TRBV30
D gene: TRBD2
clone size: once

CDR3 protein: CASSGPSYNEQFF
CDR3 DNA: TGTGCCAGCAGTGGACCGTCCTACAATGAGCAGTTCTTC
J gene: TRBJ2-1
V gene: TRBV2
D gene: -
clone size: -

CDR3 protein: CASSYLTGYEQYF
CDR3 DNA: TGTGCCAGCAGTTACTTAACAGGGTACGAGCAGTACTTC
J gene: TRBJ2-7
V gene: TRBV6-6
D gene: -
clone size: -

CDR3 protein: CASSRDRGRAQPQHF
CDR3 DNA: TGTGCCAGCAGCCGGGACAGGGGTCGGGCTCAGCCCCAGCATTTT
J gene: TRBJ1-5
V gene: TRBV5-8
D gene: TRBD1
clone size: -

CDR3 protein: CAWSAALNTEAFF
CDR3 DNA: TGTGCCTGGAGTGCAGCTTTGAACACTGAAGCTTTCTTT
J gene: TRBJ1-1
V gene: TRBV30
D gene: -
clone size: once

CDR3 protein: CASRVVGADSPLHF
CDR3 DNA: TGTGCCAGCAGAGTAGTGGGTGCTGATTCACCCCTCCACTTT
J gene: TRBJ1-6
V gene: TRBV27
D gene: -
clone size: few

CDR3 protein: CSASGGEYNEQFF
CDR3 DNA: TGCAGCGCCAGCGGGGGCGAATACAATGAGCAGTTCTTC
J gene: TRBJ2-1
V gene: TRBV29-1
D gene: TRBD2
clone size: -

CDR3 protein: CASSIRGGAVVGEQFF
CDR3 DNA: TGTGCCAGCAGCATTCGCGGGGGGGCCGTCGTTGGTGAGCAGTTCTTC
J gene: TRBJ2-1
V gene: TRBV9
D gene: TRBD2
clone size: -

CDR3 protein: CASSDKYTDTQYF
CDR3 DNA: TGTGCCAGCAGTGACAAGTACACAGATACGCAGTATTTT
J gene: TRBJ2-3
V gene: TRBV2
D gene: -
clone size: -

CDR3 protein: CASSQAHGMNTEAFF
CDR3 DNA: TGCGCCAGCAGCCAAGCCCACGGGATGAACACTGAAGCTTTCTTT
J gene: TRBJ1-1
V gene: TRBV4-3
D gene: -
clone size: -

CDR3 protein: CSVRTSASGGPYGYTF
CDR3 DNA: TGCAGCGTCCGAACGTCGGCGTCAGGGGGTCCCTATGGCTACACCTTC
J gene: TRBJ1-2
V gene: TRBV29-1
D gene: TRBD1
clone size: few

CDR3 protein: CASSSDTYGYTF
CDR3 DNA: TGTGCCAGCAGTTCGGACACCTATGGCTACACCTTC
J gene: TRBJ1-2
V gene: TRBV27
D gene: -
clone size: once

CDR3 protein: CASSLDRGLYEQYF
CDR3 DNA: TGTGCCAGCAGTTTAGACAGGGGTCTCTACGAGCAGTACTTC
J gene: TRBJ2-7
V gene: TRBV6-5
D gene: TRBD1
clone size: few

CDR3 protein: CASSSPGTSGYNEQFF
CDR3 DNA: TGTGCCAGCAGTTCGCCCGGGACTAGCGGCTACAATGAGCAGTTCTTC
J gene: TRBJ2-1
V gene: TRBV6-5
D gene: TRBD2
clone size: -

CDR3 protein: CASSPNPSSKSKNIQYF
CDR3 DNA: TGTGCCAGCAGCCCCAACCCATCCTCCAAGTCCAAAAACATTCAGTACTTC
J gene: TRBJ2-4
V gene: TRBV7-8
D gene: -
clone size: -

CDR3 protein: CASSQDLSQGGGNTIYF
CDR3 DNA: TGTGCCAGCAGCCAAGATCTTTCACAGGGCGGTGGAAACACCATATATTTT
J gene: TRBJ1-3
V gene: TRBV14
D gene: -
clone size: -